This record covers a single T cell receptor (beta chain). Its target is not known. Each subset's genomic DNA was shared equally among a number of immunoSEQ plates. Sequencing used immunoSEQ multiplex PCR; TCRdb keeps in-frame clones, though not all of them. The sample records a few million clones, 85% to 95% being singletons. HIV-negative, healthy adults without recent acute infections or vaccinations were the donors. The investigators split CD4+ cells into a CD45RA+ naive subset and a CD45RA-negative memory subset. These data are taken from a study of shared clonotypes between healthy human individuals. Study-wide findings and caveats: Across subsets, estimated richness was generally greater for naive than for memory populations.

The clonotype originates from a man aged 18 to 30 in good health. Some clones in this sample may be carry-over from other donors' samples. Sequenced material: naive CD4+ T cells from PBMCs. Subset in this sample: CD45RA+ positively selected.

The CDR3 region is CASGIQGVSYNEQFF. In DNA form, the CDR3 reads TGCGCCAGCGGAATACAGGGGGTGTCTTACAATGAGCAGTTCTTC. This rearrangement joins TRBV5-1 to TRBJ2-1; 8 bases match TRBD1. V dropped 7 bases and J dropped 4; count of bases not matched to a gene: 10. Germline V CDR1 and CDR2: SGHRS, YFSETQ. The CDR3 is made up of 15 amino acids.